This T cell receptor (beta chain) was sequenced for a study of human T cells and chemical hapten exposure. This CDR3 spans 15 amino acids. Trimming took 4 bases from V and 5 from J, leaving 16 bases between them. Germline loops: CDR1 SEHNR, CDR2 FQNEAQ (reference sequence). The time point here: pre-sensitization, week 0. Treatment in this sample: therapeutic diphenylcyclopropenone sensitization with weekly scalp DPC. In TCRdb, the RACE reads were re-called with MiXCR into one record per CDR3 protein. The data hold some 400,000 distinct CDR3 sequences, with 4.5% to 6% observed a single time. The V and J genes are TRBV7-9 and TRBJ2-3, with TRBD2 as a possible D gene (6 bases). Material: whole blood, obtained in connection with sensitization to the hapten diphenylcyclopropenone (DPC). The clonotype comes from a woman between 50 and 59 years old with alopecia areata. Some clones in this sample may be carry-over from other donors' samples. The CDR3 spells CASSSINQGGDTQYF. The CDR3 bases are TGTGCCAGCAGCTCCATCAATCAGGGAGGAGATACGCAGTATTTT.